Reported below is one T cell receptor beta chain. Its antigen is unknown. The record originates from a study of T cell responses to AZD1222 COVID-19 vaccine. V dropped 3 bases and J dropped 10; count of bases not matched to a gene: 5. This CDR3 has 12 residues. Looked up from germline, CDR1 is MNHEY and CDR2 is SVGEGT. General study results and limits: White British donors predominated, females outnumbered males, and clonal diversity was possibly underestimated. Spike-spanning, vaccine-associated CD4 TCRs were dominant at 160-218 and 743-854. Just 5 or 6 AZD1222 recipients tested seropositive at baseline.

Second doses were pooled across both intervals (about 4 or about 12 weeks). The assay was immunoSEQ multiplex PCR, and TCRdb's table has in-frame clones only and misses some. The sample includes just under 150,000 clones, roughly nine tenths seen only once; the top ten take around 1.7%. The chain recombines TRBV6-2 or TRBV6-3 with TRBJ1-1; 7 bases map to TRBD1. The clonotype originates from an adult who received the AZD1222 COVID-19 vaccine. The sample consisted of peripheral blood, taken 28 days after the second AZD1222 dose. The CDR3 DNA reads TGTGCCAGCAGTTATTGGTCAGGGGGAGCTTTCTTT. Translating it yields CASSYWSGGAFF.